This T cell receptor beta chain emerged from a study of T cell repertoires in cytomegalovirus infection. In the study overall: In the study, CMV epitopes included recently identified HLA-C-restricted and well-studied HLA-B-restricted ones.

TCRdb independently ran MiXCR on the reads; one entry per CDR3 protein. The repertoire holds about 52,000 distinct CDR3 sequences, with 15% to 20% as singletons. The study's findings and limits: The ex vivo response was dominated by HLA-C-restricted CMV-specific TCR beta clonotypes.

This clonotype has just a few counts. The antigen remains unidentified. The TCR sequence derives from a human donor in good health (CMV status not recorded). Some clones in this sample may be carry-over from other donors' samples. The sequences come from CD8+ T cells from cultured PBMCs, collected from culture after CMV antigen stimulation.

The CDR3 nucleotides are TGTGCCAGCAGCTTAGAGTCTTCTGATGGGTACGAGCAGTACTTC. The encoded protein is CASSLESSDGYEQYF. The V gene is TRBV7-6, the J gene TRBJ2-7; the D is unclear. Germline V gene sequence: CDR1 SGHVS, CDR2 FNYEAQ. This CDR3 has 15 residues. V was trimmed by 1 base and J by 4 bases, leaving 14 bases between them.